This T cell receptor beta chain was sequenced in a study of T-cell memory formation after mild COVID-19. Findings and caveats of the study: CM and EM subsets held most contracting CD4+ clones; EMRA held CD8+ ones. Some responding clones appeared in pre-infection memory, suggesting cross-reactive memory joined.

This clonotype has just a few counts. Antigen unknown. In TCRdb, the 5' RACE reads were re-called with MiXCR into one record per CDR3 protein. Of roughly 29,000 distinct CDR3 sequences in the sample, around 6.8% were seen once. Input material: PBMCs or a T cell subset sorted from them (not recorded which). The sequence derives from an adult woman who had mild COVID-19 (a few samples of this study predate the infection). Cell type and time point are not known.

The CDR3 DNA is TGCAGTGCGGGCCCCCTTCGGCAGGGGGCTGACGAGCAGTACTTC. It is translated as CSAGPLRQGADEQYF. This chain joins TRBV20-1 and TRBJ2-7; 8 bases agree with TRBD1. Losses at the gene ends were 6 bases for V and 5 bases for J; bases not matched to a gene: 15. Germline assignment: CDR1 DFQATT and CDR2 SNEGSKA (reference sequence). The CDR3 has 15 amino acids.